The sequence of this T cell receptor beta chain was determined in a study of T cell changes during pregnancy in multiple sclerosis. The CDR3 loop spans 11 amino acids. Germline V gives CDR1 DFQATT, CDR2 SNEGSKA (reference sequence). V shed 0 bases and J 10 bases; nucleotides not matched to a gene: 2. The protocol was immunoSEQ multiplex PCR, while the TCRdb copy is restricted to in-frame clones and leaves out a portion. The sample includes about 61,000 clones, approximately 90% of them seen just once. The sample here was peripheral blood, taken in the first trimester of pregnancy. The J gene is TRBJ2-7, the V gene TRBV20-1, with 8 bases identical to TRBD2. The receptor comes from a female donor in good health, enrolled as a control in a pregnancy study. DNA for the CDR3: TGCAGTGCTAGAGAAGCGGGAGCTCAGTACTTC. Translation gives CSAREAGAQYF.